These T cell receptor beta chains were read from a single sample in a study of response to subunit inactivated influenza vaccine. TCRdb recomputed calls from the RT-PCR reads with MiXCR, one row per CDR3 protein. In the table there are 150,000 to 200,000 distinct CDR3 sequences, 12% of which are singletons. These data were likewise used in another study, on T cells expressing NK-cell markers.

The sequencing used CD8+ T cells sorted from PBMCs, collected 11 to 12 days after vaccination. All receptors derive from a man aged 45-60 years who received an inactivated influenza vaccine. Both conserved end residues are part of each CDR3. D genes are given only for firm matches. The size entry is marked missing in some rows and otherwise reads once, few, many or a size class.

abundance	j_gene	d_gene	v_gene	CDR3nt	CDR3aa
many	TRBJ1-2	NA	TRBV20-1	TGCAGTGCTAGAGGGGACGGACTACCTAACTATGGCTACACCTTC	CSARGDGLPNYGYTF
NA	TRBJ1-5	NA	TRBV5-6	TGTGCCAGCAGCCCCCGAGGGGATGCCAATCAGCCCCAGCATTTT	CASSPRGDANQPQHF
NA	TRBJ1-1	TRBD1	TRBV11-2	TGTGCCAGCAGCTATACAGGGGATGGCACTGAAGCTTTCTTT	CASSYTGDGTEAFF
few	TRBJ2-5	NA	TRBV10-1	TGCGCCAGCAAAGGGGGGGAGGGGGAGACCCAGTACTTC	CASKGGEGETQYF
few	TRBJ2-1	TRBD1	TRBV30	TGTGCCTGGAGTGGTGGGACAGAGATCTACAATGAGCAGTTCTTC	CAWSGGTEIYNEQFF
few	TRBJ2-7	TRBD1	TRBV10-3	TGTGCCATAAAGGACAGGGGGCACAACGAGCAGTACTTC	CAIKDRGHNEQYF
few	TRBJ2-5	TRBD2	TRBV29-1	TGCAGCGTTGGATTCCTCGCTAGCGGGATTGGAGAGACCCAGTACTTC	CSVGFLASGIGETQYF
NA	TRBJ2-3	NA	TRBV6-2/TRBV6-3	TGTGCCAGCAGTTATGCGGGATACACTAGCACAGATACGCAGTATTTT	CASSYAGYTSTDTQYF
many	TRBJ1-5	TRBD1	TRBV5-5	TGTGCCAGCAGCTTGGGACAGGGGCCGCCCCAGCATTTT	CASSLGQGPPQHF
NA	TRBJ2-1	TRBD1	TRBV15	TGTGCCACCAGCGCAAAGGCCGGGACAGGGTGGTTCTTC	CATSAKAGTGWFF
NA	TRBJ1-6	TRBD1	TRBV2	TGTGCCAGCAGTGAAGCGTTTGGCGGGACAGGGAGTTCACCCCTCCACTTT	CASSEAFGGTGSSPLHF
few	TRBJ2-7	NA	TRBV7-2	TGTGCCAGCAGCTTAGTGTTACCTCGCGAGCAGTACTTC	CASSLVLPREQYF
NA	TRBJ2-7	NA	TRBV20-1	TGCAGTGCTAGAGAGGACGGGAAGTCCTACGAGCAGTACTTC	CSAREDGKSYEQYF
many	TRBJ2-5	NA	TRBV7-9	TGTGCCAGCAACCAAGAGACCCAGTACTTC	CASNQETQYF
NA	TRBJ2-7	NA	TRBV2	TGTGCCAGCAGTGAAGTTTTGAGGGGAGAGTTTGACGAGCAGTACTTC	CASSEVLRGEFDEQYF
few	TRBJ2-1	NA	TRBV25-1	TGTGCCAGCAGTGAAGGTGCGGGGACGTTCTACAATGAGCAGTTCTTC	CASSEGAGTFYNEQFF
NA	TRBJ2-5	NA	TRBV7-2	TGTGCCAGCAGCTTGGGGGGCGGGCAAGAGACCCAGTACTTC	CASSLGGGQETQYF
few	TRBJ2-1	NA	TRBV6-5	TGTGCCAGCAGTTACTCAGCGGAAACGCTACTCGAGCAGTTCTTC	CASSYSAETLLEQFF
few	TRBJ1-6	TRBD1	TRBV2	TGTGCCAGCACCGACCCCAGGGGGAAGGACTATAATTCACCCCTCCACTTT	CASTDPRGKDYNSPLHF
NA	TRBJ2-2	TRBD2	TRBV24-1	TGTGCCACCAGTGACTCAGGGACTAGCGGGAGAACCGGGGAGCTGTTTTTT	CATSDSGTSGRTGELFF
NA	TRBJ1-4	NA	TRBV7-2	TGTGCCAGCAGCTTTTTCGCGGACTCTAATGAAAAACTGTTTTTT	CASSFFADSNEKLFF
NA	TRBJ2-7	NA	TRBV20-1	TGCAGTGCTAGGTCAGGGACCACCAACGAGCAGTACTTC	CSARSGTTNEQYF
few	TRBJ1-2	NA	TRBV24-1	TGTGCCACCAGTCAATCCCGGGGCTATGGCTACACCTTC	CATSQSRGYGYTF
NA	TRBJ2-7	TRBD2	TRBV7-2	TGTGCCAGCAGCTTAGTAGGACTAGCGGGAGGCGACGAGCAGTACTTC	CASSLVGLAGGDEQYF
NA	TRBJ2-7	NA	TRBV7-2	TGTGCCAGCAGCTTATGGCTAGCGTACTACGAGCAGTACTTC	CASSLWLAYYEQYF
NA	TRBJ2-1	NA	TRBV14	TGTGCCAGCAGCCAAGAGGAGGATCCCTACAATGAGCAGTTCTTC	CASSQEEDPYNEQFF
NA	TRBJ1-1	TRBD1	TRBV6-2/TRBV6-3	TGTGCCAGCAGTTACTTGGGACAGGGTAACACTGAAGCTTTCTTT	CASSYLGQGNTEAFF
few	TRBJ2-7	NA	TRBV2	TGTGCCAGCAGTGAAGGACAGGTTAGTTACGAGCAGTACTTC	CASSEGQVSYEQYF
many	TRBJ2-5	TRBD1	TRBV7-9	TGTGCCAGCAGCTTCTTCGGGACAGGGGAAGAGACCCAGTACTTC	CASSFFGTGEETQYF
many	TRBJ2-3	TRBD2	TRBV12-3/TRBV12-4	TGTGCCAGCAGTTCTCTAGCGGGAGCAGGCACAGATACGCAGTATTTT	CASSSLAGAGTDTQYF
few	TRBJ2-4	NA	TRBV7-9	TGTGCCAGCAGCACATACGTTACACTAGCCAAAAACATTCAGTACTTC	CASSTYVTLAKNIQYF
NA	TRBJ2-1	TRBD2	TRBV9	TGTGCCAGCAGCGTAGAAAAGCGGGGGGGTGAGCAGTTCTTC	CASSVEKRGGEQFF
few	TRBJ2-7	TRBD2	TRBV11-2	TGTGCCAGCAGCTTAGTCGTAGGATCTCGCGGGAGGGCCTTCGAGCAGTACTTC	CASSLVVGSRGRAFEQYF
NA	TRBJ2-5	NA	TRBV7-9	TGTGCCAGCAGCGGCCGGGTCAACCAAGAGACCCAGTACTTC	CASSGRVNQETQYF
few	TRBJ2-7	TRBD1	TRBV29-1	TGCAGCGTTGCCGGCCAATGGGACAGGGGGAGTAGGGGCTACGAGCAGTACTTC	CSVAGQWDRGSRGYEQYF
many	TRBJ2-3	TRBD2	TRBV3-1	TGTGCCAGCAGCGCTCCATGGCGGGAGCGCGCAGATACGCAGTATTTT	CASSAPWRERADTQYF
NA	TRBJ1-1	NA	TRBV2	TGTGCCAGCATGACGTACACTGAAGCTTTCTTT	CASMTYTEAFF
many	TRBJ2-5	NA	TRBV11-3	TGTGCCAGCAGCTTGCGGGACAACCGTCCGGAGACCCAGTACTTC	CASSLRDNRPETQYF
NA	TRBJ2-5	TRBD2	TRBV27	TGTGCCAGCAAGGGACTAGCGGGCTTCCAAGAGACCCAGTACTTC	CASKGLAGFQETQYF
NA	TRBJ2-5	TRBD2	TRBV15	TGTGCCACCAGCAGTGGAGCTCAGGGACTACAAGAGACCCAGTACTTC	CATSSGAQGLQETQYF
NA	TRBJ1-5	NA	TRBV5-5	TGTGCCAGCAGCTTGTATGCGTCTTTTAGCAATCAGCCCCAGCATTTT	CASSLYASFSNQPQHF
NA	TRBJ2-1	TRBD2	TRBV10-3	TGTGCCATCAGTGAGTCAGGGACTAGAGTTTACAATGAGCAGTTCTTC	CAISESGTRVYNEQFF